This TCR beta chain was recorded in a study of blood T cell repertoires in COVID-19. About the research overall: T cells, B-cell-depleted T cells, or PBMCs supplied cDNA or gDNA.

The CDR3 extends over 13 amino acids. Authors' processing steps: How many nucleated cells were present was estimated from reference gene primer amplification. Only in-frame clones appear in the TCRdb table, and some are missing; sequencing was by immunoSEQ multiplex PCR. V and J calls and clone size follow that table, whereas D and trimming were derived from the DNA. The sample yields over 110,000 clones, 88% seen once. The chain employs TRBV1 and TRBJ1-1; the table's D call TRBD1 went unverified against the DNA. TRBV1 is tagged as a pseudogene. Sequencing was performed on peripheral blood. This receptor was identified in a human donor in a cohort sampled during active COVID-19. The CDR3 DNA sequence: TGCACCAGCAGCCCGGGACAGGGGACTGAAGCTTTCTTT. It encodes CTSSPGQGTEAFF.